The 7 T cell receptor beta chains in this list originate from one sample, sequenced in a study of blood T cells in healthy people across ages. Sample-barcoded 5' priming and a J-beta primer mix drove a second PCR of roughly 7 to 11 cycles. MiXCR, applied by TCRdb to the 5' RACE reads, yields one record per CDR3 protein. Here the sample spans 1.5 million to 2 million distinct CDR3 sequences, 30% to 40% being singletons. The sample was blood. The receptor set was obtained from a woman aged 25-40 years in good health.

This clonotype occurred a few times. This rearrangement joins TRBV24-1 to TRBJ1-2; 8 bases agree with TRBD1. The CDR3 covers 14 residues. The ends lost 4 bases at V and 2 bases at J; junction bases unmatched: 2. Germline V CDR1 and CDR2: KGHDR, SFDVKD. Here the CDR3 reads CATSERTGNYGYTF. The CDR3 DNA sequence: TGTGCCACCAGTGAACGGACAGGGAACTATGGCTACACCTTC.

This clonotype turned up a few times. CDR3 loop: CASSARPPSGGSTDTQYF. CDR3 DNA: TGCGCCAGCAGCGCCCGCCCTCCCAGCGGGGGGTCCACAGATACGCAGTATTTT. The genes are TRBV5-1 and TRBJ2-3, with TRBD2 matching over 9 bases. The CDR3 covers 18 residues. V lost 4 bases, J lost 2 bases, and 14 bases stayed unmatched. The germline V gene has CDR1 SGHRS and CDR2 YFSETQ.

The V and J genes are TRBV11-2 and TRBJ2-3; D is undetermined. CDR3 length: 15 residues. Germline CDR1 SGHAT, CDR2 FQNNGV. V was shortened by 4 bases and J by 1 base, with 12 bases between the two germline ends. CDR3 loop: CASSSPRHRTDTQYF. CDR3 nucleotides: TGTGCCAGCAGCTCCCCGAGACACCGCACAGATACGCAGTATTTT.

Remarks on this clonotype: Because it lacks the conserved phenylalanine or tryptophan at the end, this CDR3 is likely a read error. The rearrangement uses TRBV4-1 and TRBJ1-2; 7 nucleotides align to TRBD1. The CDR3 totals 15 residues. The germline V gene encodes CDR1 MGHRA and CDR2 YSYEKL. With 6 bases clipped from V and 0 bases from J, the junction kept 7 bases outside the gene matches. CDR3 nucleotides: TGCGCCAGCAGTCAGGGGGACGGAACTAACTATGGCTACACCTCC. It specifies CASSQGDGTNYGYTS.

A note on this clonotype: A junction end diverges from the germline sequence, so it may reflect a read error. This sequence joins TRBV9 and TRBJ2-3, with 11 nucleotides matching TRBD2. CDR1 and CDR2 (germline): SGDLS, YYNGEE. This CDR3 comprises 15 residues. The CDR3 reads CTSSSSGRKGDTQYF. The CDR3 DNA reads as TGTACCAGCAGCTCTAGCGGGAGGAAAGGAGATACGCAGTATTTT.

The rearrangement joins TRBV7-3 to TRBJ2-7; 8 bases fit TRBD2. Trimming took 2 bases from V and 4 from J; bases not matched to a gene: 7. The CDR3 totals 15 residues. Germline values: CDR1 SGHTA, CDR2 FQGTGA. Written as DNA, the CDR3 is TGTGCCAGCAGCTTACTACACGGGGGGGCGTACGAGCAGTACTTC. The encoded protein is CASSLLHGGAYEQYF.

The gene calls are TRBV20-1 and TRBJ2-5, with 9 bases identical to TRBD2. Trimming at V came to 2 bases and at J to 3 bases, leaving 7 bases not matched to a gene. The germline CDR1 and CDR2 sequences are DFQATT and SNEGSKA (reference sequence). This CDR3 is 15 amino acids long. The CDR3 loop reads CSARTPGTSKETQYF. CDR3 coding DNA: TGCAGTGCTAGAACACCCGGGACTAGCAAAGAGACCCAGTACTTC.